This entry lists 13 T cell receptor beta chains sequenced from one sample in a study of blood T cell repertoires in COVID-19. Sequencing was performed with immunoSEQ multiplex PCR; in TCRdb, only in-frame clones are kept and a portion is missing. The sample has approximately 210,000 clones; around nine tenths are singletons. Sequenced sample: peripheral blood. The receptors originated from a woman aged 40 to 50 with acute or convalescent COVID-19.

V and J are TRBV5-4 and TRBJ2-7; D possibly corresponds to TRBD1 (6 bases). Germline V gene sequence: CDR1 SGHNT, CDR2 YYREEE (reference sequence). Trimming removed 4 bases at V and 6 bases at J, with 17 bases between. The CDR3 has 14 amino acids. In DNA, the CDR3 is TGTGCCAGCAGCCCTCAAACAGGGTCCGGCGAGCAGTACGTC. It translates to CASSPQTGSGEQYV.

This chain connects TRBV7-2 to TRBJ2-2; D not resolved. This CDR3 region has 14 residues. CDR1 SGHTA and CDR2 FQGNSA come from the germline V gene. V gave up 6 bases and J gave up 4 bases, with 12 bases separating them. The CDR3 DNA is TGTGCCAGCAGTACAACCCGGAGCACCGGGGAGCTGTTTTTT. Translation gives CASSTTRSTGELFF.

The sample holds a few counts of this clone. This chain links TRBV10-3 with TRBJ2-7, with 8 bases lining up with TRBD1. Trimming took 6 bases from V and 7 from J; bases not matched to a gene: 8. The CDR3 is 13 residues long. CDR1 ENHRY and CDR2 SYGVKD come from the germline V gene. CDR3 sequence: CAIRPGGTGEQYV. CDR3 sequence (DNA): TGTGCCATCAGGCCAGGGGGCACCGGGGAGCAGTACGTC.

V and J are TRBV7-9 and TRBJ2-2, with 10 positions matching TRBD1. This CDR3 has 18 residues. The V gene end was trimmed by 5 bases and the J gene end by 1 base; junction bases not matched to a gene: 10. Germline CDR1 is SEHNR and CDR2 is FQNEAQ (reference sequence). DNA for the CDR3: TGTGCCAGCAGCAAACCCCGGGACAGGGGCGGGAACACCGGGGAGCTGTTTTTT. Residues: CASSKPRDRGGNTGELFF.

The J gene is TRBJ1-2, the V gene TRBV30, with D possibly matching TRBD1 (5 bases). CDR1 and CDR2 (germline): GTSNPN, SVGIG (reference sequence). The CDR3 has 11 residues. V shed 6 bases and J shed 2 bases, with 7 bases lying between them. The CDR3 DNA reads TGTGCCTGTGGGGCCAACTATGGCTACACCTTC. This gives the protein CACGANYGYTF.

V usage is TRBV7-7 and J usage is TRBJ2-2; D is uncertain. Germline-derived CDR1 and CDR2 are SSHAT and FNYEAQ (reference sequence). V lost 1 base and J lost 1, with 7 bases in between. The CDR3 length is 15 residues. CDR3 coding DNA: TGTGCCAGCAGCTTAGACCCAGGGAACACCGGGGAGCTGTTTTTT. Its protein product is CASSLDPGNTGELFF.

The rearrangement links TRBV2 to TRBJ2-1; 9 positions agree with TRBD2. The CDR3 is 13 amino acids. Per the germline V gene, CDR1 is SNHLY and CDR2 is FYNNEI. V gave up 7 bases and J gave up 8 bases; unmatched junction bases: 6. The CDR3 reads CASTGGGAYEQFF. The CDR3 DNA is TGTGCCAGCACGGGCGGGGGGGCATATGAGCAGTTCTTC.

The gene calls are TRBV6-5 and TRBJ1-2; 9 bases are a match to TRBD1. Looked up from germline, CDR1 is MNHEY and CDR2 is SVGAGI. The CDR3 has 13 residues. The ends lost 2 bases at V and 7 bases at J; junction bases unmatched: 2. CDR3 nucleotides: TGTGCCAGCAGTTACGGGACAGGGTCTGGCTACACCTTC. It encodes CASSYGTGSGYTF.

The chain uses TRBV3-1 (or the pseudogene TRBV3-2) and TRBJ2-3; no firm D call. The V end lost 0 bases, the J end lost 0 bases, and 16 bases lay between the germline ends. The germline V gene has CDR1 LGHDT and CDR2 YNNKEL (reference sequence). The CDR3 extends over 18 amino acids. CDR3 residues: CASSQDFTLTLSTDTQYF. CDR3 nucleotide sequence: TGTGCCAGCAGCCAAGATTTCACTCTTACCCTTAGCACAGATACGCAGTATTTT.

The rearrangement joins TRBV5-6 to TRBJ2-2; 9 bases match TRBD1. V was clipped by 4 bases and J by 0 bases; unmatched bases: 7. The CDR3 consists of 17 residues. The germline gives CDR1 SGHDT, CDR2 YYEEEE. The CDR3 sequence: CASSGDREAANTGELFF. CDR3 nucleotides: TGTGCCAGCAGCGGGGACAGGGAGGCAGCGAACACCGGGGAGCTGTTTTTT. The whole variable domain, remainder taken from reference TRBV5-6 and TRBJ2-2, is DAGVTQSPTHLIKTRGQQVTLRCSPKSGHDTVSWYQQALGQGPQFIFQYYEEEERQRGNFPDRFSGHQFPNYSSELNVNALLLGDSALYLCASSGDREAANTGELFFGEGSRLTVL.

The CDR3 region has the DNA TGTGCCAGCAGCTTAGCGATGGGGGGGCGATCGCCCCAGCATTTT. Translating gives CASSLAMGGRSPQHF. The chain has TRBV7-2 and TRBJ1-5; maybe TRBD1 (6 bases). The CDR3 spans 15 residues. Germline V gene sequence: CDR1 SGHTA, CDR2 FQGNSA. Trimming removed 0 bases from V and 9 bases from J, with 15 bases in between.

This sequence joins TRBV3-1 (or the pseudogene TRBV3-2) and TRBJ2-1; tentative D call: TRBD2 (7 bases). Germline V gives CDR1 LGHDT, CDR2 YNNKEL (reference sequence). V lost 2 bases, J lost 6 bases, and 14 bases lay in between. The CDR3 is 15 amino acids. The CDR3 protein is CASSQRGATVNEQFF. CDR3 DNA sequence: TGTGCCAGCAGCCAACGGGGGGCCACCGTCAATGAGCAGTTCTTC.

J is TRBJ1-2 and V is TRBV2; D gene unclear. Trimming took 3 bases from V and 3 from J, leaving 5 bases between them. The germline gives CDR1 SNHLY, CDR2 FYNNEI. The CDR3 totals 12 residues. The DNA for the CDR3 is TGTGCCAGCAGTGACGGTCACTATGGCTACACCTTC. Protein: CASSDGHYGYTF.